The following is a T cell receptor (beta chain) sequence with its context. Its antigen is unknown. PCR was performed using 60 Vbeta and 13 Jbeta primers. Generated by immunoSEQ multiplex PCR, the TCRdb table keeps only in-frame clones and is missing some. The repertoire holds 210,000 or so clones, with around 80% as singletons. Losses at the gene ends were 5 bases for V and 9 bases for J; bases not matched to a gene: 9. Per germline, CDR1 GTSNPN and CDR2 SVGIG (reference sequence). The CDR3 runs to 13 residues. This specimen belongs to a study of cytomegalovirus exposure and HLA in healthy donors. Study-wide results and caveats: Listed as cytomegalovirus-associated were over 150 TCR beta chains. According to an earlier analysis, most TCR beta V segments yielded productive rearrangements about 87% or about 30% of the time. Reportedly, HLA-A and HLA-B alleles of most subjects were accurately predicted from TCR beta.

Source material: PBMCs. The clonotype comes from a woman aged 55 to 70 in good health and CMV-seropositive. J is TRBJ1-5 and V is TRBV30; 8 bases map to TRBD1. The CDR3 loop reads CAWDRGLPGPQHF. The CDR3 nucleotides read TGTGCCTGGGACAGGGGCCTCCCGGGGCCCCAGCATTTT.